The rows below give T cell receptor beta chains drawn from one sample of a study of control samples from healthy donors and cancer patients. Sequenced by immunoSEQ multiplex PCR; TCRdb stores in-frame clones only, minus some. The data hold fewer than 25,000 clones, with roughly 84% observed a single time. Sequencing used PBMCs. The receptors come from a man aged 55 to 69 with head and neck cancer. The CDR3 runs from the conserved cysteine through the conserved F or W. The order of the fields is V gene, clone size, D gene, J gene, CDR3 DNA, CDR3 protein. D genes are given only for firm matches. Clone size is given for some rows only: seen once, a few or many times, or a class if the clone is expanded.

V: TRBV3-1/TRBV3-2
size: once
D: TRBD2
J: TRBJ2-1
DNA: TGTGCCAGCAGCCAGGGACTAGCGGGAGGGTCTAATGAGCAGTTCTTC
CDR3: CASSQGLAGGSNEQFF

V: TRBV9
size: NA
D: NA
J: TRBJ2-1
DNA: TGTGCCAGCAGCGTGGCAGGGCTTACCTACAATGAGCAGTTCTTC
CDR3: CASSVAGLTYNEQFF

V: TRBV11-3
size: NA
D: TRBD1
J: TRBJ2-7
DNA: TGTGCCAGCAGCCAACCGACAGGGTGGTACGAGCAGTACTTC
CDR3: CASSQPTGWYEQYF

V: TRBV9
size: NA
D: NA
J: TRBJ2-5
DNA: TGTGCCAGCAGCACCCAGGGAGGAGCGACCCAGTACTTC
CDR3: CASSTQGGATQYF

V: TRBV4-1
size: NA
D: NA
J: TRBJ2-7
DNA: TGCGCCAGCAGCCTCGACCGGAAGGCGGAAACCTCCTACGAGCAGTACTTC
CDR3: CASSLDRKAETSYEQYF

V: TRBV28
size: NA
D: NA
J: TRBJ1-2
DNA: TGTGCCAGCAGTTCACAGGACTTTGGCTACACCTTC
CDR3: CASSSQDFGYTF

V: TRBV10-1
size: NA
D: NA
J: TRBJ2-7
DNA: TGCGCCAGCAGTGAGTCCGGGGGGACAAGCTCCTACGAGCAGTACTTC
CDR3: CASSESGGTSSYEQYF

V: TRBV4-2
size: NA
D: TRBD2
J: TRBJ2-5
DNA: TGTGCCAGCAGCCAAGATAGAAGCGGGGAGGAGGGAGAGACCCAGTACTTC
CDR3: CASSQDRSGEEGETQYF

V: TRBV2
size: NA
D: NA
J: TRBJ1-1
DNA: TGTGCCAGCAGCACAGGGTGGGGAGACACTGAAGCTTTCTTT
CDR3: CASSTGWGDTEAFF

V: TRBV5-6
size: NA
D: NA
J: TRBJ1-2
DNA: TGTGCCAGCAGCCTTGCAGGGATAGGGGGCTACACCTTC
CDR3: CASSLAGIGGYTF

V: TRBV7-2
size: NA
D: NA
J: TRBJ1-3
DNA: TGTGCCAGCAGCTCCCCTTGGACAGCGCCCGGAAACACCATATATTTT
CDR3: CASSSPWTAPGNTIYF

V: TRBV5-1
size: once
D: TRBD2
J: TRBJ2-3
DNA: TGCGCCAGCAGCTTGGGGAGACTAGCGTCAGATACGCAGTATTTT
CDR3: CASSLGRLASDTQYF

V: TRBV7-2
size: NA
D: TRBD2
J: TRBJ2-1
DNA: TGTGCCAGCAGCTTAGAAGGTAGCGGGGGCTACAATGAGCAGTTCTTC
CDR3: CASSLEGSGGYNEQFF

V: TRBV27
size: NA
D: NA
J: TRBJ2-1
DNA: TGTGCCAGCAGTTCTATAGGGGGGCCGTCGGCCTACAATGAGCAGTTCTTC
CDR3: CASSSIGGPSAYNEQFF

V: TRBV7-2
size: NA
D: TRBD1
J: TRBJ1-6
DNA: TGTGCCAGCAGCTTATCGATTCGGACAGGACGAGATTCACCCCTCCACTTT
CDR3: CASSLSIRTGRDSPLHF

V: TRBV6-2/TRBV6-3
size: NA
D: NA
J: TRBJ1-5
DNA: TGTGCCAGCAGTTACGCGCATGGGGATCAGCCCCAGCATTTT
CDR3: CASSYAHGDQPQHF

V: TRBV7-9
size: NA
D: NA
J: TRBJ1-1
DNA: TGTGCCAGCAGCTTAGGGGGGGAACCGAACACTGAAGCTTTCTTT
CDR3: CASSLGGEPNTEAFF

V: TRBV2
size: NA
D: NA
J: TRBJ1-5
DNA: TGTGCCAGCAGTGGAGTCAGTCCTGATCAGCCCCAGCATTTT
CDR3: CASSGVSPDQPQHF

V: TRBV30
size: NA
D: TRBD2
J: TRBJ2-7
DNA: TGTGCCTGGAGTGGTAGTAGCGGGGGGCCGGGTGAGCAGTACTTC
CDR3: CAWSGSSGGPGEQYF

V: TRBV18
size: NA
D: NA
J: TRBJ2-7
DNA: TGTGCCAGCTCATTGAAGGGTGGCTACGAGCAGTACTTC
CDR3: CASSLKGGYEQYF

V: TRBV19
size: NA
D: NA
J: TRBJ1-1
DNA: TGTGCCAGTAGTATTGATGCAGGGATGAACACTGAAGCTTTCTTT
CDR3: CASSIDAGMNTEAFF

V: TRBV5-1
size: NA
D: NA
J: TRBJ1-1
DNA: TGCGCCAGCAGGCCGGGTCAGCAGAACACTGAAGCTTTCTTT
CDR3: CASRPGQQNTEAFF

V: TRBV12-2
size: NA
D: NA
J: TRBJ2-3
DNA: TGTGCAAGTCGCTTAGGTTTGCGGGGGGGCACAGATACGCAGTATTTT
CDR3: CASRLGLRGGTDTQYF